The TCR beta chain under discussion was sequenced for a study of regulatory and conventional T cells in RAG deficiency. Sequencing was performed with immunoSEQ multiplex PCR; in TCRdb, only in-frame clones are kept and a portion is missing. The profile shows approximately 35,000 clones, about 78% of them singletons. Study-wide results and limits: Patient subsets had shorter CDR3s; Omenn Treg-Tconv overlap exceeded 75%. Compared with controls, unique Treg TCR beta sequences dropped roughly 94-fold in Omenn syndrome and CID/AS.

Germline V lookup: CDR1 SGHTS, CDR2 YDEGEE. The length of the CDR3 is 16 residues. V lost 0 bases to trimming and J lost 7 bases; unmatched junction nucleotides: 9. This clone is labeled medium-sized. Its cognate antigen is unknown. The sorted conventional CD4+ T cells were CD25-low and CD127-high, with genomic DNA sequenced. The same sample was also studied in work on regulatory T cells. That paper notes: Amplification used 52 TRBV primers and 13 TRBJ primers. Skewed V and J usage and few unique V-J pairs marked patient repertoires, most in Tregs.

The specimen sequenced was CD4+ effector T cells sorted from blood. This chain connects TRBV5-8 to TRBJ2-3; 9 nucleotides agree with TRBD2. This TCR was recovered from a human donor in good health. The CDR3 here is CASSLEGAGGRNTQYF. The CDR3 bases are TGTGCCAGCAGCTTGGAGGGGGCGGGGGGGCGAAATACGCAGTATTTT.